The following is a TCR beta chain sequence with its context. The CDR3 length is 18 residues. V gave up 5 bases and J gave up 0 bases; unmatched junction bases: 12. CDR1 LNHDA and CDR2 SQIVND come from the germline V gene (reference sequence). How the authors handled the data: Cell counts per sample came from amplifying reference gene primers. The protocol was immunoSEQ multiplex PCR, while the TCRdb copy is restricted to in-frame clones and leaves out a portion. D and trimming were read from the DNA, whereas the V and J calls and clone size are those reported in that table. The sample includes roughly 51,000 clones, around 93% of them seen just once. This sample was taken from a study of blood T cell repertoires in COVID-19.

The chain is built from TRBV19 and TRBJ1-5; TRBD1 agrees at 8 bases. The sample was peripheral blood. The receptor comes from a woman aged 55-70 years with active or convalescent COVID-19. CDR3 DNA sequence: TGTGCCAGTAGTGCGAGGGAGGGACAGGCGAATAGCAATCAGCCCCAGCATTTT. Its translation is CASSAREGQANSNQPQHF.